Each of the 2 T cell receptor beta chains below was sequenced from the same sample in a study of tumor-infiltrating lymphocytes in primary liver carcinoma. Unsorted whole blood yielded blood RNA, and germline DNA was extracted as well. Priming with a constant-region primer yielded TCR beta cDNA from roughly 0.45 ug total RNA. Libraries of TCR beta came from three nested multiplex PCR rounds with slightly modified ARM-PCR. Running 9 to 10 cycles apiece, the first two PCR rounds relied on TRBV1-TRBV30 forward primers together with a C-beta reverse primer. TCRdb re-analysed the multiplex PCR reads in MiXCR, keeping a single row per CDR3 protein. The sample shows under 200,000 distinct CDR3 sequences, around 60% of them seen only once. Sequenced input: peripheral blood. The receptors were sampled from a woman aged 55-70 years with primary liver carcinoma and hepatitis B virus infection.

In regard to this clonotype: This sequence may be a read error, since a much larger clone differs from it by one base. The V and J genes are TRBV5-1 and TRBJ2-1, with 13 positions matching TRBD2. CDR1 is SGHRS and CDR2 is YFSETQ in the germline V gene. The CDR3 length is 16 residues. V shed 3 bases and J 9 bases; nucleotides not matched to a gene: 9. CDR3 sequence reads: CASSYRTSGSRIEQFF. CDR3 bases: TGCGCCAGCAGCTATAGGACTAGCGGGAGTAGAATTGAGCAGTTCTTC.

In this sample, this clonotype turned up many times. The rearrangement joins TRBV7-9 to TRBJ2-3; 8 positions match TRBD1. CDR3 size: 16 residues. V lost 3 bases to trimming and J lost 2 bases; unmatched junction nucleotides: 7. CDR1 and CDR2 (germline): SEHNR, FQNEAQ (reference sequence). The DNA of the CDR3 is TGTGCCAGCAGCTTTTCAGACAGGGGACCCACAGATACGCAGTATTTT. As protein: CASSFSDRGPTDTQYF.